The clone carrying this T cell receptor beta chain was recorded once. This entry is derived from a study of blood T cell repertoires in COVID-19. Across the study: T cells, B-cell-depleted T cells, or PBMCs provided the cDNA or gDNA that served as material.

Original methodology: Reference gene primer amplification yielded estimated nucleated cell counts. The method was immunoSEQ multiplex PCR; TCRdb's version includes in-frame clones alone and lacks a portion of them. V and J calls and clone size are copied from that table; D and trimming were computed from the DNA. The sample holds a few hundred thousand clones, 91% seen once. The ends were cut back, 1 base at V and 11 bases at J, with 18 bases in the middle. The CDR3 totals 15 residues. Germline V gives CDR1 SGHTA, CDR2 FQGNSA. Recruits, aged about 18 to 90 years, lived in 24 US areas. Participants reported their clinical history, and cohort assignment relied on those reports.

The V gene is TRBV7-2, the J gene TRBJ1-3, with TRBD1 as a possible D gene (6 bases). Input material: PBMCs or T cells enriched from blood (not recorded which). This TCR came from a human donor in a cohort exposed to, infected with or recovered from COVID-19 (not recorded which). The donor label of this sample is uncertain. The CDR3 DNA sequence: TGTGCCAGCAGCTTAGGGGGGCCTTTGGGTAACCCCATATATTTT. This sequence encodes CASSLGGPLGNPIYF.